These 11 T cell receptor beta chains share one sample of origin, sequenced in a study of T cell responses to AZD1222 COVID-19 vaccine. Sequencing was performed with immunoSEQ multiplex PCR; in TCRdb, only in-frame clones are kept and a portion is missing. Among some 120,000 clones, roughly 88% were seen once, and the ten largest hold approximately 6.2%. Sample: peripheral blood, taken on day 0 of AZD1222 vaccination. Receptors originate from an adult in good health.

V and J are TRBV5-5 and TRBJ1-1; D unresolved. CDR1 and CDR2 (germline): SGHKS, YYEKEE (reference sequence). Trimming took 0 bases from V and 1 from J, leaving 10 bases between them. The CDR3 length is 15 residues. The CDR3 region has the DNA TGTGCCAGCAGCTTGGACAGAGCACCGAACACTGAAGCTTTCTTT. The encoded protein is CASSLDRAPNTEAFF.

This clone has a single count. The chain couples TRBV10-3 to TRBJ2-7; a possible D gene is TRBD2 (5 bases). V was pared by 7 bases and J by 5 bases, with 18 bases between. Per germline, CDR1 ENHRY and CDR2 SYGVKD. This CDR3 region has 14 residues. CDR3 coding DNA: TGTGCCATCACCCAGGACTCAGAATGGGACGAGCAGTACTTC. Translation gives CAITQDSEWDEQYF.

The chain is built from TRBV5-1 and TRBJ1-4; possible D gene TRBD1, 5 bases. The CDR3 extends over 14 amino acids. V was cut by 4 bases and J by 10 bases, with 17 bases left in between. In germline, CDR1 is SGHRS, CDR2 YFSETQ. The CDR3 reads CASSPDGLGGKLFF. The CDR3 DNA follows: TGCGCCAGCAGCCCGGACGGGCTGGGGGGAAAACTGTTTTTT.

The chain links TRBV5-4 to TRBJ1-2; TRBD1 matches at 8 bases. Germline CDR1 SGHNT, CDR2 YYREEE (reference sequence). The CDR3 contains 15 residues. V shed 0 bases and J 8 bases; nucleotides not matched to a gene: 9. The CDR3 coding sequence is TGTGCCAGCAGCTTGGATCTCCAGGGGGCGAAAGGCTACACCTTC. Amino acids: CASSLDLQGAKGYTF.

The CDR3: CARTDRAVEAFF. The CDR3 region has the DNA TGCGCCAGAACCGACAGGGCAGTGGAAGCTTTCTTT. The genes are TRBV10-1 and TRBJ1-1; 7 positions match TRBD1. Germline V gene sequence: CDR1 WNHNN, CDR2 SYGVQD (reference sequence). CDR3 length equals 12 residues. Trimming took 9 bases from V and 8 from J; bases not matched to a gene: 9.

The CDR3 loop is CASSYVNPGLGGGYTF. The DNA for the CDR3 is TGTGCCAGCAGTTACGTCAATCCCGGCCTGGGTGGAGGCTACACCTTC. V is TRBV28 and J is TRBJ1-2, with no clear D. Trimming took 4 bases from V and 8 from J, leaving 23 bases between them. The V gene's germline CDR1 is MDHEN and CDR2 SYDVKM. The CDR3 length is 16 residues.

The rearrangement joins TRBV19 to TRBJ1-2; D remains unclear. The ends were cut back, 5 bases at V and 2 bases at J, with 15 bases in the middle. The CDR3 contains 15 residues. From germline, CDR1 is LNHDA and CDR2 SQIVND (reference sequence). The CDR3, as DNA: TGTGCCAGTAGTTTCGACCTTGGACGGAACTATGGCTACACCTTC. Its translation is CASSFDLGRNYGYTF.

The rearrangement uses TRBV18 and TRBJ1-5; D might be TRBD1 (5 bases). This CDR3 contains 12 residues. Germline V CDR1 and CDR2: KGHSH, LQKENI. Trimming shortened V by 6 bases and J by 6 bases, and 9 bases separated the two germline ends. The CDR3 DNA reads as TGTGCCAGCTCCCCGGGGGGTCAGCCCCAGCATTTT. Translating it yields CASSPGGQPQHF. The full variable domain, with the rest looked up from reference TRBV18 and TRBJ1-5, is NAGVMQNPRHLVRRRGQEARLRCSPMKGHSHVYWYRQLPEEGLKFMVYLQKENIIDESGMPKERFSAEFPKEGPSILRIQQVVRGDSAAYFCASSPGGQPQHFGDGTRLSIL.

This clone was observed a single time. The chain recombines TRBV5-6 with TRBJ2-1; 9 bases are a match to TRBD1. The CDR3 runs to 16 residues. CDR1 is SGHDT and CDR2 is YYEEEE in the germline V gene. V shed 0 bases, J shed 4 bases, and the junction held 5 bases outside the gene matches. This CDR3 reads CASSLGGTGSYNEQFF. In DNA, the CDR3 is TGTGCCAGCAGCTTGGGGGGGACAGGGAGTTACAATGAGCAGTTCTTC.

V usage is TRBV5-4 and J usage is TRBJ1-2; no firm D call. Trimming left V 0 bases short and J 4 bases short, with 10 bases between. The CDR3 extends over 14 amino acids. Germline-derived CDR1 and CDR2 are SGHNT and YYREEE (reference sequence). For the CDR3, the DNA is TGTGCCAGCAGCTTGGGAGGGTGGAGCTATGGCTACACCTTC. This gives the protein CASSLGGWSYGYTF. The whole variable domain, remainder taken from reference TRBV5-4 and TRBJ1-2, is ETGVTQSPTHLIKTRGQQVTLRCSSQSGHNTVSWYQQALGQGPQFIFQYYREEENGRGNFPPRFSGLQFPNYSSELNVNALELDDSALYLCASSLGGWSYGYTFGSGTRLTVV.

The CDR3 reads CASSREGINEQFF. In DNA, the CDR3 is TGTGCCAGCAGTCGTGAGGGGATTAATGAGCAGTTCTTC. The chain couples TRBV6-4 to TRBJ2-1; TRBD1 or TRBD2 may be the D gene (5 bases each). V was clipped by 5 bases and J by 7 bases, with 12 bases between them. Germline V lookup: CDR1 MRHNA, CDR2 SNTAGT. This CDR3 contains 13 residues.